This T cell receptor (beta chain) comes out of a study of blood T cell repertoires in COVID-19. Across the study: Acute and convalescent COVID-19 specimens originated in the United States, Italy and Spain. The analysed material was cDNA or gDNA that came from T cells, B-cell-depleted T cells, or PBMCs.

Enrollment of patients from Seattle took place during active infection, with longitudinal follow-up. Original data processing: By means of reference gene primer amplification, nucleated cell counts were estimated. Sequencing was performed with immunoSEQ multiplex PCR; in TCRdb, only in-frame clones are kept and a portion is missing. V and J calls and clone size come straight from that table; D and trimming were deduced from the DNA. The sample records roughly 140,000 clones, 70% to 90% being singletons. Germline V CDR1 and CDR2: MNHEY, SMNVEV (reference sequence). V was clipped by 4 bases and J by 3 bases, with 6 bases between them. This CDR3 spans 12 amino acids. This clone has only one observation.

This sequence originates from a woman between 55 and 75 years old with COVID-19, enrolled during active disease. The chain carries TRBV27 and TRBJ1-1; D gene ambiguous. The specimen was peripheral blood. Here the CDR3 reads CASSSGYTEAFF. The CDR3 bases are TGTGCCAGCAGTTCAGGCTACACTGAAGCTTTCTTT.